The 24 T cell receptor beta chains reported below all come from one sample, sequenced in a study of cytomegalovirus exposure and HLA in healthy donors. In the PCR, 60 Vbeta and 13 Jbeta primers were used. Generated by immunoSEQ multiplex PCR, the TCRdb table keeps only in-frame clones and is missing some. Here the sample spans 200,000 to 250,000 clones, about 75% being singletons. Specimen: PBMCs. The receptor set was obtained from a woman in her 30s in good health and CMV-seronegative.

J is TRBJ2-7 and V is TRBV14, with 12 bases aligning to TRBD2. Looked up from germline, CDR1 is SGHDN and CDR2 is FVKESK. V lost 4 bases and J lost 2; bases outside the gene matches: 3. There are 15 residues in the CDR3. In nucleotides, the CDR3 is TGTGCCAGCAGCCGTCTAGCGGGAGGGACCTACGAGCAGTACTTC. It encodes CASSRLAGGTYEQYF.

The sample holds a few counts of this clone. This chain joins TRBV7-9 and TRBJ2-1; perhaps TRBD1 as D (6 bases). The CDR3 extends over 14 amino acids. Germline CDR1 SEHNR, CDR2 FQNEAQ (reference sequence). Trimming pared 5 bases from V and 7 bases from J, leaving 15 bases between. This CDR3 reads CASSITGSRNEQFF. The DNA of the CDR3 is TGTGCCAGCAGCATAACAGGGTCGAGGAATGAGCAGTTCTTC.

The chain recombines TRBV29-1 with TRBJ2-2; 8 bases align to TRBD1. This CDR3 has 14 residues. V lost 3 bases, J lost 5 bases, and 5 bases stayed unmatched. Germline V gene sequence: CDR1 SQVTM, CDR2 ANQGSEA. CDR3 nucleotide sequence: TGCAGCGTTGAGGGGACAGGCATTACCGGGGAGCTGTTTTTT. Protein product: CSVEGTGITGELFF.

Here the CDR3 DNA reads TGTGCCAGCTCCCGCTTCGAGGCAGCGGGAGGAGGTACCGGGGAGCTGTTTTTT. It translates to CASSRFEAAGGGTGELFF. The rearrangement joins TRBV18 to TRBJ2-2; TRBD2 agrees at 9 bases. Germline CDR1 is KGHSH and CDR2 is LQKENI. V was clipped by 6 bases and J by 5 bases; unmatched bases: 16. This CDR3 comprises 18 residues.

This clone was seen only once. This rearrangement joins TRBV7-9 to TRBJ1-1; D not certain. This CDR3 is 15 amino acids long. Per the germline V gene, CDR1 is SEHNR and CDR2 is FQNEAQ (reference sequence). The V gene lost 7 bases and the J gene lost 7 bases, with 22 bases spanning the gap. CDR3: CASTFTSGPAIEAFF. Here the CDR3 DNA reads TGTGCCAGCACCTTCACGAGCGGCCCCGCTATTGAAGCTTTCTTT.

J is TRBJ1-1 and V is TRBV27; the match to TRBD1 covers 7 bases. J was trimmed by 1 base and V by 1 base; bases with no gene match: 3. Germline values: CDR1 MNHEY, CDR2 SMNVEV (reference sequence). The CDR3 is 15 residues long. The CDR3 coding sequence is TGTGCCAGCAGTTTATTTCCAGGGGGGAACACTGAAGCTTTCTTT. This gives the protein CASSLFPGGNTEAFF.

This clone showed up just a few times. CDR3 sequence: CASRDRGAQLGGYTF. In nucleotides, the CDR3 is TGTGCCAGCCGGGACAGGGGAGCCCAACTAGGGGGCTACACCTTC. The rearrangement links TRBV6-5 to TRBJ1-2, with 10 bases fitting TRBD1. The CDR3 is 15 residues long. CDR1 and CDR2 (germline): MNHEY, SVGAGI. J gave up 8 bases and V 8 bases, and 14 bases lay outside the gene matches.

V is TRBV12-5 and J is TRBJ2-6, with D possibly matching TRBD1 (6 bases). Trimming shortened V by 3 bases and J by 2 bases, and 17 bases separated the two germline ends. Germline CDR1 and CDR2: LGHNT and FRNRAP. The CDR3 is made up of 18 amino acids. CDR3 residues: CASGFRDTLPPGANVLTF. In DNA, the CDR3 is TGTGCTAGTGGTTTCCGGGACACCCTACCTCCTGGGGCCAACGTCCTGACTTTC.

This chain joins TRBV14 and TRBJ1-2; D perhaps matches TRBD1 (6 bases). Germline CDR1 SGHDN, CDR2 FVKESK. Trimming pared 0 bases from V and 1 base from J, leaving 15 bases between. The CDR3 is made up of 17 amino acids. The CDR3 DNA sequence: TGTGCCAGCAGCCAAGATCTAGGGACAACCTATAACTATGGCTACACCTTC. This codes for CASSQDLGTTYNYGYTF.

V gene TRBV7-3 combines with J gene TRBJ1-1; TRBD1 might be the D (6 bases). The CDR3 runs 15 residues. The germline V and J ends were trimmed by 5 bases and 4 bases, with 17 bases remaining between them. Germline V gene sequence: CDR1 SGHTA, CDR2 FQGTGA. The CDR3 here is CASSPRGGMSTEAFF. For the CDR3, the DNA is TGTGCCAGCAGCCCAAGGGGGGGGATGAGCACTGAAGCTTTCTTT.

This chain uses TRBV7-2 with TRBJ1-2, with 7 bases lining up with TRBD1. Trimming at V came to 6 bases and at J to 2 bases, leaving 6 bases not matched to a gene. The CDR3 runs 14 residues. Germline assignment: CDR1 SGHTA and CDR2 FQGNSA. The CDR3 loop is CASSQDRANYGYTF. CDR3 sequence (DNA): TGTGCCAGCAGTCAAGACAGGGCCAACTATGGCTACACCTTC.

The chain employs TRBV29-1 and TRBJ1-2; 8 bases fit TRBD1. This CDR3 has 15 amino acids. V shed 4 bases, J shed 6 bases, and the junction held 13 bases outside the gene matches. Germline V lookup: CDR1 SQVTM, CDR2 ANQGSEA. This chain's CDR3 is CSVGGALQGGNGYTF. The CDR3 nucleotides are TGCAGCGTTGGTGGGGCCTTACAGGGGGGTAATGGCTACACCTTC. Based on the CDR3 plus reference TRBV29-1 and TRBJ1-2, the full variable domain is SAVISQKPSRDICQRGTSLTIQCQVDSQVTMMFWYRQQPGQSLTLIATANQGSEATYESGFVIDKFPISRPNLTFSTLTVSNMSPEDSSIYLCSVGGALQGGNGYTFGSGTRLTVV.

V usage is TRBV4-1 and J usage is TRBJ2-7; perhaps TRBD2 as D (8 bases). Trimming removed 2 bases from V and 3 bases from J, with 20 bases in between. CDR3 length equals 17 residues. CDR1 MGHRA and CDR2 YSYEKL come from the germline V gene. CDR3: CASSQLSGGQNFYEQYF. For the CDR3, the DNA is TGCGCCAGCAGCCAATTAAGCGGGGGACAGAACTTCTACGAGCAGTACTTC.

This clone was counted between two and nine times. The chain links TRBV14 to TRBJ2-5, with 9 bases aligning to TRBD2. Germline V lookup: CDR1 SGHDN, CDR2 FVKESK. V shed 4 bases, J shed 7 bases, and the junction held 13 bases outside the gene matches. This CDR3 spans 16 amino acids. CDR3 nucleotides: TGTGCCAGCAGCCCCGCCGGCGGGAGGGCCGGGGGGACCCAGTACTTC. Amino acids: CASSPAGGRAGGTQYF.

With respect to this clone: An end of the junction does not agree with germline; a read error may underlie this. The chain recombines TRBV30 with TRBJ2-5; 10 positions match TRBD2. The J call may be in error: the DNA end matches TRBJ2-7 better. The CDR3 is 17 amino acids. Germline lookup yields CDR1 GTSNPN and CDR2 SVGIG (reference sequence). The DNA of the CDR3 is TGTGACTGGAGTGTTAGTAGCGGGAGGCCCGGGATCTACGAGCAGTACTTC. This codes for CDWSVSSGRPGIYEQYF.

CDR3 amino acids: CAWMEGSGYTF. DNA for the CDR3: TGTGCCTGGATGGAAGGGAGCGGCTACACCTTC. The chain couples TRBV30 to TRBJ1-2; D is uncertain. Germline lookup yields CDR1 GTSNPN and CDR2 SVGIG (reference sequence). The CDR3 is 11 amino acids. The V end lost 4 bases, the J end lost 8 bases, and 11 bases lay between the germline ends. Based on the CDR3 plus reference TRBV30 and TRBJ1-2, the full variable domain is SQTIHQWPATLVQPVGSPLSLECTVEGTSNPNLYWYRQAAGRGLQLLFYSVGIGQISSEVPQNLSASRPQDRQFILSSKKLLLSDSGFYLCAWMEGSGYTFGSGTRLTVV.

The V call is TRBV28, the J call TRBJ2-5, with a possible D match to TRBD2 (5 bases). CDR1 and CDR2 (germline): MDHEN, SYDVKM. This CDR3 comprises 13 residues. The V gene lost 3 bases and the J gene lost 2 bases, with 7 bases spanning the gap. The CDR3 region has the DNA TGTGCCAGCAGTTTGGGGAGACAAGAGACCCAGTACTTC. Protein product: CASSLGRQETQYF.

This clone was recorded once. V usage is TRBV21-1 and J usage is TRBJ1-2; the D call in the table, TRBD1, was not verified against the DNA. TRBV21-1 is a pseudogene segment. The CDR3 is 12 residues long. CDR3 loop: CASSINRAGYTF. In nucleotides, the CDR3 is TGTGCCAGCAGCATAAACAGGGCTGGCTACACCTTC.

CDR3 sequence (DNA): TGTGCCAGCAGTTTCGGGGTACACTCCTACGAGCAGTACTTC. Encoded protein: CASSFGVHSYEQYF. The chain couples TRBV7-9 to TRBJ2-7; a possible D gene is TRBD2 (5 bases). The CDR3 length is 14 residues. Germline values: CDR1 SEHNR, CDR2 FQNEAQ (reference sequence). The ends were cut back, 6 bases at V and 0 bases at J, with 12 bases in the middle.

This rearrangement joins TRBV6-1 to TRBJ2-3; tentatively, D is TRBD1 (6 bases). Germline CDR1 and CDR2: MNHNS and SASEGT. V lost 3 bases and J 3 bases, leaving 19 bases between the germline ends. The CDR3 spans 17 residues. CDR3 amino acids: CASSDLPGHFSTDTQYF. The CDR3 coding sequence is TGTGCCAGCAGTGATCTCCCGGGACATTTTTCAACAGATACGCAGTATTTT.

The V gene is TRBV14, the J gene TRBJ2-7; no clear D. The CDR3 runs to 15 residues. Trimming left V 0 bases short and J 0 bases short, with 9 bases between. The germline V gene has CDR1 SGHDN and CDR2 FVKESK. CDR3 nucleotide sequence: TGTGCCAGCAGCCAAGAATTGGCAGGCTCCTACGAGCAGTACTTC. Its translation is CASSQELAGSYEQYF.

The V call is TRBV7-6, the J call TRBJ2-7, with TRBD2 matching 11 bases. The CDR3 spans 15 residues. V gave up 5 bases and J gave up 4 bases; unmatched junction bases: 7. Looked up from germline, CDR1 is SGHVS and CDR2 is FNYEAQ. CDR3 coding DNA: TGTGCCAGCAGCCTAAGAACTAGCGGGGGTTACGAGCAGTACTTC. Its translation is CASSLRTSGGYEQYF.

This clone was detected only once. The chain has TRBV2 and TRBJ2-7, with a tentative D call TRBD2 (5 bases). Germline lookup yields CDR1 SNHLY and CDR2 FYNNEI. The CDR3 has 13 amino acids. Trimming pared 6 bases from V and 4 bases from J, leaving 13 bases between. CDR3 loop: CASRGSIVYEQYF. CDR3 bases: TGTGCCAGCAGGGGGAGCATAGTGTACGAGCAGTACTTC.

This clone was counted a few times. This chain connects TRBV6-5 to TRBJ1-1; unclear D gene. The CDR3 is made up of 13 amino acids. Trimming took 5 bases from V and 1 from J, leaving 8 bases between them. The germline V gene has CDR1 MNHEY and CDR2 SVGAGI. The CDR3 sequence is CASSETENTEAFF. The CDR3 bases are TGTGCCAGCAGTGAAACAGAGAACACTGAAGCTTTCTTT.